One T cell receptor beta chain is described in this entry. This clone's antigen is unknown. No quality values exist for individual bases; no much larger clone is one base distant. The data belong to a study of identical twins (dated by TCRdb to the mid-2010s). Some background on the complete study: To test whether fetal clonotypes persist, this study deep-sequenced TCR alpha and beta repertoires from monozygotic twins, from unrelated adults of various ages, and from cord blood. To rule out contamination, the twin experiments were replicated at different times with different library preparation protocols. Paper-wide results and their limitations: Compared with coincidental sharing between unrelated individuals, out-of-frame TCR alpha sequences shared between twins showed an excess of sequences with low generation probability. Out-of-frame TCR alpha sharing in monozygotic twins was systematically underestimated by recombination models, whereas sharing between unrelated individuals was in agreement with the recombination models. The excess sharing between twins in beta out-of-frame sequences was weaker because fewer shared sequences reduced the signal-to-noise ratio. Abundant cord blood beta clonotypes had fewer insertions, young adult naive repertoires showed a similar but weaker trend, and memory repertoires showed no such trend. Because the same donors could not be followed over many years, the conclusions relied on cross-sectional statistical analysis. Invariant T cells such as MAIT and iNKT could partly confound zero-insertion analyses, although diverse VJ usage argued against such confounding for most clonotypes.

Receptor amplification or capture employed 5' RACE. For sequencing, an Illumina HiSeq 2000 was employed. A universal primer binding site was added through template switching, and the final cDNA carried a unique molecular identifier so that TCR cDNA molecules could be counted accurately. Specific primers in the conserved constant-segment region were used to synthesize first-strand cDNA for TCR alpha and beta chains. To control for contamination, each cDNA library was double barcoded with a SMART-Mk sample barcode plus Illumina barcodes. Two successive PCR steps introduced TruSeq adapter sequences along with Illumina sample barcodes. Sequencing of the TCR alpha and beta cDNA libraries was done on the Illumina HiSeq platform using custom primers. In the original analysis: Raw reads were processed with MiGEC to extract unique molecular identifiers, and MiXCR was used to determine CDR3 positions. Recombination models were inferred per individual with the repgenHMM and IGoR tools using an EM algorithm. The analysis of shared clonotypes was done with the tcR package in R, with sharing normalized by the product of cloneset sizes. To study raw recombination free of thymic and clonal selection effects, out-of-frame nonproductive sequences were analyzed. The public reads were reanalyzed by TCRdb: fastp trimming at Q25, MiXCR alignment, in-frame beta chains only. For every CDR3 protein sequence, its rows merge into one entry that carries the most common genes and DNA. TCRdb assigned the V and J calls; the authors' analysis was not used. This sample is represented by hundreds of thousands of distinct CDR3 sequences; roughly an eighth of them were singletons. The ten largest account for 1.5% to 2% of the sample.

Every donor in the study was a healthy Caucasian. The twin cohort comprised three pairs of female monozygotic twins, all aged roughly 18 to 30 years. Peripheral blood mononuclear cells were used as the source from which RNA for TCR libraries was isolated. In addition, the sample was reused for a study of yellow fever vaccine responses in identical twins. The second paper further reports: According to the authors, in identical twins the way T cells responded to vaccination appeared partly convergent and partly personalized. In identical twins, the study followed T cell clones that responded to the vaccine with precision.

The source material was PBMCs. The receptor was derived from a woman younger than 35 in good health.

The CDR3 has the sequence CASSFGIRGLQETQYF. The nucleotide sequence is TGTGCCAGCAGCTTCGGCATCCGCGGTTTACAAGAGACCCAGTACTTC. The rearrangement combines TRBV7-7 with TRBJ2-5; too little of a D gene remains to name it. Its CDR3 holds 16 amino acids, cysteine through phenylalanine. Only the CDR3 region is kept as DNA, spanning 48 bases read in frame from base 1. CDR1 and CDR2 are read off the germline V gene (reference sequence) as SSHAT and FNYEAQ. V sheds 3 bases and J sheds 2 bases, leaving 16 bases between their ends.